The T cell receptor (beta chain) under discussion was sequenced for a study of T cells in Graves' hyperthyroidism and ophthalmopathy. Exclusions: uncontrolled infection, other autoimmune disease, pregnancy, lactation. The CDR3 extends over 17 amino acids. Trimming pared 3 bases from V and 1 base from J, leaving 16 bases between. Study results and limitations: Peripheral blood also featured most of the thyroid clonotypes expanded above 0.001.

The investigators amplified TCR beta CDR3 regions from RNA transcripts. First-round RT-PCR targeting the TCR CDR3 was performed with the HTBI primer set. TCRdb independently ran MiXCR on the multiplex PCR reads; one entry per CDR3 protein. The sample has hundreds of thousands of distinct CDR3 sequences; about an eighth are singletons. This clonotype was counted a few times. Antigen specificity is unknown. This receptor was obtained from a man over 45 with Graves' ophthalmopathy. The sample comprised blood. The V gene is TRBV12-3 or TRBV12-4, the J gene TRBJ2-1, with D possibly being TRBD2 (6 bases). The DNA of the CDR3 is TGTGCCAGCAGTTTTGGTGGAGGGAGTGGTTCCTACAATGAGCAGTTCTTC. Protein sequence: CASSFGGGSGSYNEQFF.